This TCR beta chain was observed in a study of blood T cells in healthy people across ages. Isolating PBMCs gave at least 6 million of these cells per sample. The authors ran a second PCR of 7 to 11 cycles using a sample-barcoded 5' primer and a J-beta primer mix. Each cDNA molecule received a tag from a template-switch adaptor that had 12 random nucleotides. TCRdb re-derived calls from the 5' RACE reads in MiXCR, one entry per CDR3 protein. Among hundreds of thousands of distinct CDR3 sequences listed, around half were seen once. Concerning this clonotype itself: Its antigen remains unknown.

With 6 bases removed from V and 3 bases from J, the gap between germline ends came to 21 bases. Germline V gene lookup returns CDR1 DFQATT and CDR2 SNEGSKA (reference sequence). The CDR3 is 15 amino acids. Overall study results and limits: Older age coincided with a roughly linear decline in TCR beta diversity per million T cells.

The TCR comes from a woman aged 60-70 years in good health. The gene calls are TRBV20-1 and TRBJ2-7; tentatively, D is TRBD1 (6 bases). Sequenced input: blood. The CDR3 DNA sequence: TGCAGTGCGGGGGATTGGACAGTTACGATCTACGAGCAGTACTTC. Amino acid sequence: CSAGDWTVTIYEQYF.